What follows is one T cell receptor (beta chain) and its context. This sample was taken from a study of blood T cell repertoires in COVID-19. Study-wide background: Both acute and convalescent COVID-19 samples were obtained from the United States, Italy and Spain.

Individuals aged about 18 to 100 years were recruited from around 22 US areas. Cohort allocation depended upon clinical history that participants reported. Two negative PCRs, clearance, or symptom resolution characterized the recovered Cohort 3 donors. Data came from immunoSEQ multiplex PCR; TCRdb stores just in-frame clones and leaves some out. The sample holds roughly 380,000 clones, approximately 89% seen once. The CDR3 covers 14 residues. Germline V gene lookup returns CDR1 MGHDK and CDR2 SYGVNS. V was clipped by 3 bases and J by 7 bases, with 15 bases between them. The clonotype was recovered from a man aged 30-40 years who had recovered from COVID-19. V gene TRBV25-1 combines with J gene TRBJ1-2; D possibly corresponds to TRBD1 (6 bases). Source material: PBMCs or T cells enriched from blood (not recorded which). For the CDR3, the DNA is TGTGCCAGCAGTGATTCCCTGGGGGCGCGTGGCTACACCTTC. Its protein product is CASSDSLGARGYTF.